The T cell receptor beta chain under discussion was sequenced for a study of T cell responses to AZD1222 COVID-19 vaccine. TCRdb's copy holds only in-frame clones and misses some; the assay was immunoSEQ multiplex PCR. The sample consists of under 150,000 clones, over 90% of them appearing once. As for this clone: The antigen remains unidentified.

The V and J ends lost 4 bases and 2 bases, in that order; junction bases with no gene match: 13. CDR3 length: 18 amino acids. Germline V gives CDR1 MNHEY, CDR2 SVGEGT. Study-wide findings and caveats: After the peak T cell response, and only then, were repertoires sampled. The breadth and depth of Spike-specific TCRs increased once two AZD1222 doses had been given.

V and J are TRBV6-2 or TRBV6-3 and TRBJ2-3, with TRBD1 matching over 9 bases. This sequence originates from an adult in good health. This sample comprised peripheral blood, obtained on day 0 of AZD1222 vaccination. The CDR3 DNA reads as TGTGCCAGCAGTTTGTCCATGCAGTGGGACAGGGACACAGATACGCAGTATTTT. Translating gives CASSLSMQWDRDTDTQYF.